The 16 T cell receptor beta chains presented below share a single source sample, sequenced in a study of CD8 T cells in ankylosing spondylitis. TCRdb re-derived calls from the 5' RACE reads in MiXCR, one entry per CDR3 protein. This sample yields roughly 180,000 distinct CDR3 sequences, of which 9.5% to 10% are seen a single time; roughly 15% belongs to the top ten. Sequencing was performed on blood, either unsorted or a sorted T cell fraction (not recorded which). These receptor sequences come from a female donor with ankylosing spondylitis or in good health (not recorded which).

This chain's CDR3 is CASSLSIELDTEAFF. DNA of the CDR3: TGTGCCAGCAGTTTATCGATCGAATTGGACACTGAAGCTTTCTTT. The J gene is TRBJ1-1, the V gene TRBV27; D unresolved. CDR3 size: 15 residues. Germline CDR1 and CDR2: MNHEY and SMNVEV (reference sequence). V was pared by 0 bases and J by 3 bases, with 11 bases between.

In this sample, this clonotype turned up many times. The chain combines TRBV5-1 with TRBJ2-3; D gene uncertain. The germline V and J ends were trimmed by 4 bases and 5 bases, with 5 bases remaining between them. Germline V CDR1 and CDR2: SGHRS, YFSETQ. The CDR3 loop spans 11 amino acids. CDR3 in DNA: TGCGCCAGCAGCCAGAAAGATACGCAGTATTTT. Amino acid sequence: CASSQKDTQYF.

The V call is TRBV13, the J call TRBJ2-5; D not resolved. The V gene lost 0 bases and the J gene lost 3 bases, with 5 bases spanning the gap. Germline lookup yields CDR1 PRHDT and CDR2 FYEKMQ (reference sequence). This CDR3 has 13 amino acids. In DNA form, the CDR3 reads TGTGCCAGCAGCTTAGGGGTAGAAGAGACCCAGTACTTC. This sequence encodes CASSLGVEETQYF. Full variable domain (remainder filled in from reference TRBV13 and TRBJ2-5): AAGVIQSPRHLIKEKRETATLKCYPIPRHDTVYWYQQGPGQDPQFLISFYEKMQSDKGSIPDRFSAQQFSDYHSELNMSSLELGDSALYFCASSLGVEETQYFGPGTRLLVL.

This clonotype was seen at least ten times. CDR3 protein: CSARTGGLADYEQYF. The DNA of the CDR3 is TGCAGCGCCAGAACGGGTGGACTAGCGGACTACGAGCAGTACTTC. The rearrangement uses TRBV29-1 and TRBJ2-7; 10 positions match TRBD2. V lost 7 bases and J lost 3; bases outside the gene matches: 12. CDR1 SQVTM and CDR2 ANQGSEA come from the germline V gene. The CDR3 loop spans 15 amino acids.

This clonotype was seen more than once but under ten times. The V gene is TRBV5-1, the J gene TRBJ1-6, with D uncertain. Germline CDR1 SGHRS, CDR2 YFSETQ. CDR3 size: 13 residues. V was cut by 4 bases and J by 10 bases, with 12 bases left in between. The CDR3 nucleotides are TGCGCCAGCAGCCCGGGGTCCGGGTCACCCCTCCACTTT. Translation gives CASSPGSGSPLHF.

A few counts support this clonotype. The chain recombines TRBV4-3 with TRBJ2-1; 13 nucleotides align to TRBD2. Trimming at V came to 4 bases and at J to 0 bases, leaving 12 bases not matched to a gene. This CDR3 is 20 amino acids long. Germline loops: CDR1 LGHNA, CDR2 YSLEER. CDR3: CASSPSPGTSGTSSYNEQFF. The CDR3 nucleotides read TGCGCCAGCAGCCCAAGTCCCGGGACTAGCGGGACCAGCTCCTACAATGAGCAGTTCTTC.

The V call is TRBV2, the J call TRBJ2-3, with TRBD2 matching 7 bases. Trimming removed 6 bases from V and 9 bases from J; junction bases left unmatched: 6. The CDR3 contains 12 residues. The germline V gene encodes CDR1 SNHLY and CDR2 FYNNEI. The CDR3 sequence: CASRTGEGTQYF. The CDR3 DNA follows: TGTGCCAGCAGGACCGGGGAGGGGACGCAGTATTTT. Full variable domain (outside the CDR3, taken from reference TRBV2 and TRBJ2-3): EPEVTQTPSHQVTQMGQEVILRCVPISNHLYFYWYRQILGQKVEFLVSFYNNEISEKSEIFDDQFSVERPDGSNFTLKIRSTKLEDSAMYFCASRTGEGTQYFGPGTRLTVL.

V gene TRBV9 combines with J gene TRBJ2-1, with D tentatively TRBD1 (6 bases). Germline V gene sequence: CDR1 SGDLS, CDR2 YYNGEE. The CDR3 runs to 16 residues. Trimming left V 3 bases short and J 0 bases short, with 13 bases between. The CDR3 reads CASSGGGSSSYNEQFF. CDR3 nucleotides: TGTGCCAGCAGCGGAGGGGGTTCTAGCTCCTACAATGAGCAGTTCTTC.

The chain recombines TRBV27 with TRBJ2-1, with D possibly TRBD2 on 5 matching bases. Germline CDR1 MNHEY, CDR2 SMNVEV (reference sequence). The CDR3 consists of 17 residues. Trimming pared 4 bases from V and 5 bases from J, leaving 21 bases between. CDR3 amino acids: CASSSIPTASPHNEQFF. The CDR3 region has the DNA TGTGCCAGCAGTTCAATTCCCACGGCTAGCCCCCACAATGAGCAGTTCTTC.

The chain carries TRBV27 and TRBJ2-3, with 9 bases lining up with TRBD1. The CDR3 sequence is 15 residues long. V shed 6 bases and J 3 bases; nucleotides not matched to a gene: 7. The germline V gene has CDR1 MNHEY and CDR2 SMNVEV (reference sequence). The CDR3: CASRLTGGATDTQYF. The CDR3 region has the DNA TGTGCCAGCAGACTAACAGGGGGCGCGACAGATACGCAGTATTTT.

V and J are TRBV6-1 and TRBJ2-5; TRBD1 matches at 8 bases. Germline values: CDR1 MNHNS, CDR2 SASEGT. Unmatched junction bases numbered 3, after V lost 5 bases and J lost 4 bases. This CDR3 comprises 13 residues. The CDR3 loop is CASSTQGGETQYF. Written as DNA, the CDR3 is TGTGCCAGCAGTACACAGGGGGGAGAGACCCAGTACTTC.

This clonotype came up a few times. The rearrangement joins TRBV28 to TRBJ2-3; 9 nucleotides agree with TRBD1. Germline V lookup: CDR1 MDHEN, CDR2 SYDVKM. Germline trimming cut 5 bases from V and 6 bases from J; bases unmatched to any gene: 9. CDR3 size: 15 residues. CDR3 DNA: TGTGCCAGCAGTCTTACAGGGGGCTCAGGGGATACGCAGTATTTT. Protein sequence: CASSLTGGSGDTQYF.

The rearrangement links TRBV6-2 or TRBV6-3 to TRBJ1-1; TRBD1 is a possible D gene (5 bases). CDR3 size: 13 residues. Germline assignment: CDR1 MNHEY and CDR2 SVGEGT. V dropped 7 bases and J dropped 6 bases, with 15 bases sitting between them. For the CDR3, the DNA is TGTGCCAGCACCCCCTCGGGGGGACCTGAAGCTTTCTTT. Encoded protein: CASTPSGGPEAFF.

Of note for this clonotype: A much larger clone lies a single base off, so this may be a read error. V and J are TRBV29-1 and TRBJ2-3; 8 bases map to TRBD1. The CDR3 totals 15 residues. Germline V lookup: CDR1 SQVTM, CDR2 ANQGSEA. The CDR3 coding sequence is TGCAGCGTAGAACGACAGTGGCGAGGGACAGGTACGCAGTATTTT. This gives the protein CSVERQWRGTGTQYF.

This clonotype was counted a few times. The chain joins TRBV6-5 to TRBJ1-1, with D unresolved. Germline values: CDR1 MNHEY, CDR2 SVGAGI. The CDR3 runs 14 residues. Trimming took 2 bases from V and 1 from J, leaving 8 bases between them. Here the CDR3 reads CASSYGSENTEAFF. DNA of the CDR3: TGTGCCAGCAGTTACGGGTCGGAGAACACTGAAGCTTTCTTT.

This clonotype was seen only a few times. The rearrangement uses TRBV9 and TRBJ2-1; D is unresolved. CDR1 SGDLS and CDR2 YYNGEE come from the germline V gene. CDR3 size: 12 residues. V was cut by 1 base and J by 8 bases, with 7 bases left in between. The DNA for the CDR3 is TGTGCCAGCAGCGTAATAACGGATGAGCAGTTCTTC. It codes for CASSVITDEQFF.